One sample yielded the 14 T cell receptor beta chains listed below, sequenced in a study of HIV-infected children after antiretroviral therapy interruption. The TCR library was built from RNA with a 3' RACE protocol and unique molecular identifiers. TCRdb re-analysed the 3' RACE reads in MiXCR, keeping a single row per CDR3 protein. The data contain some 90,000 distinct CDR3 sequences, approximately 6.9% of them singletons. As to treatment: PENTA 11 planned treatment interruption arm or continuous ART arm. The sample here was CD45RA+ CD4+ T cells from PBMCs, pooled from several time points, taken from a donor given antiretroviral therapy, either interrupted or continuous. The sample's subset: naive CD4+ CD45RA+ CD45RO- T cells. The receptors derive from a pool of human donors with HIV.

This clonotype came up many times. The chain is built from TRBV20-1 and TRBJ2-7; D may correspond to TRBD1 or TRBD2 (5 bases each). V gave up 6 bases and J gave up 2 bases, with 20 bases separating them. CDR3 length: 15 amino acids. CDR1 and CDR2 from the germline V gene are DFQATT and SNEGSKA (reference sequence). CDR3 in amino acids: CSATIPGRGAYEQYF. CDR3 DNA: TGCAGTGCCACGATCCCGGGCCGAGGGGCCTACGAGCAGTACTTC.

Regarding this clonotype: This sequence may be a read error, since a much larger clone differs from it by one base. The chain is built from TRBV9 and TRBJ2-1; a possible D gene is TRBD2 (6 bases). Trimming stripped 7 bases from V and 7 bases from J, with 9 bases between. The CDR3 runs 11 residues. Germline assignment: CDR1 SGDLS and CDR2 YYNGEE. CDR3 residues: CASWTTNEQFF. CDR3 nucleotide sequence: TGTGCCAGCTGGACTACGAATGAGCAGTTCTTC. The full variable domain, its missing parts supplied by reference TRBV9 and TRBJ2-1, is DSGVTQTPKHLITATGQRVTLRCSPRSGDLSVYWYQQSLDQGLQFLIQYYNGEERAKGNILERFSAQQFPDLHSELNLSSLELGDSALYFCASWTTNEQFFGPGTRLTVL.

In its sample, this clonotype was seen many times. The chain combines TRBV29-1 with TRBJ2-3; D possibly corresponds to TRBD2 (7 bases). Germline CDR1 reads SQVTM; CDR2 reads ANQGSEA. There are 15 residues in the CDR3. V gave up 7 bases and J gave up 2 bases, with 19 bases separating them. This chain's CDR3 is CSAEAGTSLTDTQYF. The CDR3 bases are TGCAGCGCCGAAGCGGGGACAAGTCTCACAGATACGCAGTATTTT.

The table lists this clonotype with a few counts. This chain links TRBV2 with TRBJ2-1, with 10 bases aligning to TRBD1. CDR1 is SNHLY, CDR2 FYNNEI, per germline. V trimming: 3 bases; J trimming: 4 bases; junction bases outside the gene matches: 3. The CDR3 covers 15 residues. The CDR3 region has the DNA TGTGCCAGCAGTGACTGGGACAGGGGATACAATGAGCAGTTCTTC. Amino acids: CASSDWDRGYNEQFF. The variable domain in full, with the rest retrieved from reference TRBV2 and TRBJ2-1, is EPEVTQTPSHQVTQMGQEVILRCVPISNHLYFYWYRQILGQKVEFLVSFYNNEISEKSEIFDDQFSVERPDGSNFTLKIRSTKLEDSAMYFCASSDWDRGYNEQFFGPGTRLTVL.

This clonotype was counted many times. This chain uses TRBV12-3 or TRBV12-4 with TRBJ1-5; D not certain. The CDR3 sequence is 14 residues long. Trimming removed 3 bases from V and 6 bases from J, with 12 bases in between. In DNA form, the CDR3 reads TGTGCCAGCAGTTTCCCGCAGGAAGGTCAGCCCCAGCATTTT. It encodes CASSFPQEGQPQHF.

This clonotype occurred a few times. The rearrangement uses TRBV7-3 and TRBJ1-2; 9 bases map to TRBD1. The CDR3 sequence is 14 residues long. Germline V gives CDR1 SGHTA, CDR2 FQGTGA. Trimming took 3 bases from V and 6 from J; bases not matched to a gene: 5. CDR3 loop: CASSFLGTGNGYTF. CDR3 nucleotide sequence: TGTGCCAGCAGCTTCCTAGGGACAGGGAATGGCTACACCTTC.

This clonotype is medium-sized in the sample. The gene calls are TRBV29-1 and TRBJ1-2; TRBD1 aligns across 8 bases. V dropped 7 bases and J dropped 8; count of bases not matched to a gene: 12. The length of the CDR3 is 13 residues. Germline V CDR1 and CDR2: SQVTM, ANQGSEA. The CDR3 nucleotides read TGCAGCGCCCCCAGACAGGGGTTCAACGGCTACACCTTC. Protein product: CSAPRQGFNGYTF.

This clonotype was found many times. The chain combines TRBV30 with TRBJ2-1, with D hard to call. With 1 base removed from V and 13 bases from J, the gap between germline ends came to 11 bases. Germline CDR1 reads GTSNPN; CDR2 reads SVGIG (reference sequence). This CDR3 has 11 residues. The CDR3 DNA reads as TGTGCCTGGAGTGGAGCTCTCGGTCAGTTCTTC. Its protein is CAWSGALGQFF.

The table lists this clonotype with many counts. This sequence joins TRBV12-3 or TRBV12-4 and TRBJ1-4, with 9 bases matching TRBD1. The length of the CDR3 is 14 residues. With V trimmed by 6 bases and J by 3 bases, 2 bases remained unmatched. The CDR3 nucleotides are TGTGCCAGCAGGAACAGGGGGCCTAATGAAAAACTGTTTTTT. It codes for CASRNRGPNEKLFF.

The rearrangement uses TRBV5-1 and TRBJ2-5, with TRBD1 as a possible D gene (6 bases). Trimming cost V 6 bases and J 9 bases, with 18 bases left between them. The V gene's germline CDR1 is SGHRS and CDR2 YFSETQ. The CDR3 is 13 residues long. The CDR3: CASTQEQGTSQYF. CDR3 coding DNA: TGCGCCAGCACACAAGAACAAGGGACATCCCAGTACTTC.

This clonotype was seen ten or more times. This chain links TRBV3-1 with TRBJ1-3; TRBD1 matches 8 bases. With 6 bases clipped from V and 4 bases from J, the junction kept 5 bases outside the gene matches. Germline CDR1 and CDR2: LGHDT and YNNKEL (reference sequence). CDR3 size: 14 residues. The CDR3 here is CASSQGARGNTIYF. CDR3 nucleotides: TGTGCCAGCAGTCAGGGGGCGCGGGGAAACACCATATATTTT.

This clonotype was counted ten times or more. J is TRBJ1-1 and V is TRBV4-1; D remains ambiguous. The CDR3 runs 17 residues. V was clipped by 4 bases and J by 5 bases, with 23 bases between them. CDR1 MGHRA and CDR2 YSYEKL come from the germline V gene. As DNA, the CDR3 is TGCGCCAGCAGCCCGACGTTGTCTTTGAGTATTGGAACTGAAGCTTTCTTT. Its translation is CASSPTLSLSIGTEAFF.

This clonotype was picked up many times. The V and J genes are TRBV29-1 and TRBJ2-2; 11 nucleotides line up with TRBD1. The V segment lost 4 bases and the J segment 6 bases; nucleotides outside the gene matches: 1. The CDR3 is 13 residues long. Germline assignment: CDR1 SQVTM and CDR2 ANQGSEA. CDR3 bases: TGCAGCGTTGGGACAGGGGGCGCCGGGGAGCTGTTTTTT. Translation: CSVGTGGAGELFF.

This clonotype was recorded a few times. The genes are TRBV27 and TRBJ2-3; D ambiguous. The germline V and J ends were trimmed by 2 bases and 2 bases, with 11 bases remaining between them. This CDR3 has 15 residues. The V gene's germline CDR1 is MNHEY and CDR2 SMNVEV (reference sequence). In DNA form, the CDR3 reads TGTGCCAGCAGTTTACTAGGTCCCCCCACAGATACGCAGTATTTT. It encodes CASSLLGPPTDTQYF.